These T cell receptor beta chains were read from a single sample in a study of graft-versus-host responses after intestinal transplantation. Generated by immunoSEQ multiplex PCR, the TCRdb table keeps only in-frame clones and is missing some. The sample holds about 90,000 clones, approximately 80% seen once. These receptors lack a known antigen. The sequenced sample was unstimulated CD4+ T cells sorted from spleen or lymph node cells, obtained before intestinal transplant. The receptors come from a human donor who received an intestinal transplant. CDR3s include the opening cysteine and the closing phenylalanine or tryptophan. Fields, in order: clone size, D gene, J gene, V gene, CDR3 protein, CDR3 DNA. A D gene is named only where the DNA matches it firmly. Expanded clones get a size class; other rows say once, few or many, or leave the size out.

size: .
D: .
J: TRBJ1-5
V: TRBV7-6
CDR3: CASSLGPREYNQPQHF
DNA: TGTGCCAGCAGCTTAGGCCCCAGGGAATACAATCAGCCCCAGCATTTT

size: once
D: TRBD2
J: TRBJ2-3
V: TRBV28
CDR3: CASTPQGAGESTDTQYF
DNA: TGTGCCAGCACCCCCCAAGGAGCGGGAGAAAGCACAGATACGCAGTATTTT

size: .
D: .
J: TRBJ2-3
V: TRBV21-1
CDR3: CASSPRLPEGAITSTDTQYF
DNA: TGTGCCAGCAGCCCGCGTCTGCCGGAGGGGGCGATCACTAGCACAGATACGCAGTATTTT

size: .
D: .
J: TRBJ1-5
V: TRBV5-1
CDR3: CASSLETMNQPQHF
DNA: TGCGCCAGCAGCTTGGAGACAATGAATCAGCCCCAGCATTTT

size: .
D: .
J: TRBJ2-7
V: TRBV7-8
CDR3: CASSFDSSGRSYEQYF
DNA: TGTGCCAGCAGCTTTGATTCGTCAGGCAGATCCTACGAGCAGTACTTC

size: .
D: TRBD1
J: TRBJ2-7
V: TRBV7-2
CDR3: CASSTDPGQGAIEQYF
DNA: TGTGCCAGCAGCACCGACCCGGGACAGGGGGCTATCGAGCAGTACTTC

size: .
D: TRBD1
J: TRBJ2-7
V: TRBV5-1
CDR3: CASSLAGQGLEQYF
DNA: TGCGCCAGCAGCTTGGCAGGACAGGGGCTCGAGCAGTACTTC

size: .
D: TRBD1
J: TRBJ1-2
V: TRBV6-1
CDR3: CASSETPRTGHYGYTF
DNA: TGTGCCAGCAGTGAAACCCCCCGGACAGGACACTATGGCTACACCTTC

size: .
D: TRBD2
J: TRBJ2-3
V: TRBV5-1
CDR3: CASSLQAGGKTDTQYF
DNA: TGCGCCAGCAGCCTCCAGGCGGGAGGGAAAACAGATACGCAGTATTTT

size: once
D: TRBD2
J: TRBJ2-7
V: TRBV28
CDR3: CASSLGGGGRAGEQYF
DNA: TGTGCCAGCAGTTTAGGGGGTGGCGGGAGGGCTGGGGAGCAGTACTTC